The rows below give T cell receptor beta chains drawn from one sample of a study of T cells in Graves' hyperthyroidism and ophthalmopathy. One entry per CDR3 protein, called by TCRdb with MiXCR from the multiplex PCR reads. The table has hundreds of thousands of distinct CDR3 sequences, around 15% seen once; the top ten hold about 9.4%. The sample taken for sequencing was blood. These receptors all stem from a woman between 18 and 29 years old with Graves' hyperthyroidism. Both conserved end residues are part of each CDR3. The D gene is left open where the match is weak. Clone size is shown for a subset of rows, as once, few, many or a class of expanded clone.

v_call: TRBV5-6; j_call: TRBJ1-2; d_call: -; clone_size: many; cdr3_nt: TGTGCCAGCAGCTTGGACGGGGGCGCGGACTATGGCTACACCTTC; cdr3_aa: CASSLDGGADYGYTF
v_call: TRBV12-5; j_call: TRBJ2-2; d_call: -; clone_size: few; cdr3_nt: TGTGCTAGTGGTCTCTCTATTCCCGGGGAAGCGGACACCGGGGAGCTGTTTTTT; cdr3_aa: CASGLSIPGEADTGELFF
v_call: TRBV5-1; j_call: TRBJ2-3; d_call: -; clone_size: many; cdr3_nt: TGCGCCAGCAGCTTGGCCAGGGGTCGCGGCGATACGCAGTATTTT; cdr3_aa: CASSLARGRGDTQYF
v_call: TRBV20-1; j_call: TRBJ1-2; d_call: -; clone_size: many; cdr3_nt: TGCAGTGCTATCGACGAGCGATATGGCTACACCTTC; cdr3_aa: CSAIDERYGYTF
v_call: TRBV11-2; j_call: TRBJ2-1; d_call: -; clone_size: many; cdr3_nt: TGTGCCAGCAGCCCGAACCGCAGAGGGGGGGGGGAGCAGTTCTTC; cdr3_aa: CASSPNRRGGGEQFF
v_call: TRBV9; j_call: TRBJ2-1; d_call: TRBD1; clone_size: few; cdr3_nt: TGTGCCAGCAGCCACACGGGACAGATCCAGTACAATGAGCAGTTCTTC; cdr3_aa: CASSHTGQIQYNEQFF
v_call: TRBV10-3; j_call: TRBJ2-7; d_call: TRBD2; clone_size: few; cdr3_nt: TGTGCCATCAGTGAGTTCGTGGCTAGCGGGAGCCCCTACGAGCAGTACTTC; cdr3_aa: CAISEFVASGSPYEQYF
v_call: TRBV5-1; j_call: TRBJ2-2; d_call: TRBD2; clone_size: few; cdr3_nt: TGCGCCAGCAGCTTGGAGGTAGCGGGAGGTACCGGGGAGCTGTTTTTT; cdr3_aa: CASSLEVAGGTGELFF
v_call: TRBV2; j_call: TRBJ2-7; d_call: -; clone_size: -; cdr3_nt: TGTGCCAGCGGCGGGGGCGGGCCCTACGAGCAGTACTTC; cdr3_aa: CASGGGGPYEQYF
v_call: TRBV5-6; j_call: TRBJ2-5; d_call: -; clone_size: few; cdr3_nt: TGTGCCAGCAGCCCGGGGTTGGGGGTCCGGGAGACCCAGTACTTC; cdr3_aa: CASSPGLGVRETQYF
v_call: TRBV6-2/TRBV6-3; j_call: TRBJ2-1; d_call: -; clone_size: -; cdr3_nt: TGTGCCAGCAGTTACGAGAAAGAGCAGTTCTTC; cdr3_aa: CASSYEKEQFF
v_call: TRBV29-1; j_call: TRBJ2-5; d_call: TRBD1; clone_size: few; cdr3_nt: TGCAGCGTTTCCAGGGGGCAAGCAGAGACCCAGTACTTC; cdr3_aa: CSVSRGQAETQYF
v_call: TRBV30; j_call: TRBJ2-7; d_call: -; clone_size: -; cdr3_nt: TGTGCCTGGAGTCCTGCTGTCACTTTCGTCTCCTACGAGCAGTACTTC; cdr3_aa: CAWSPAVTFVSYEQYF
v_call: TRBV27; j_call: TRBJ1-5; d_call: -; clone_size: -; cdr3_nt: TGTGCCAGCAGCAATTTATATAGCAATCAGCCCCAGCATTTT; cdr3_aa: CASSNLYSNQPQHF
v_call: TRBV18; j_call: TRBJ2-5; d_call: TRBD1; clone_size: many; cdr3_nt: TGTGCCAGCTCAGAAGGACAGGGGGCGTCGGAGACCCAGTACTTC; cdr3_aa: CASSEGQGASETQYF
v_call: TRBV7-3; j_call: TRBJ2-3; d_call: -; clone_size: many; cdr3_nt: TGTGCCAGCAGCTTAAGTGGGAGGGGGGATACGCAGTATTTT; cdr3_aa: CASSLSGRGDTQYF
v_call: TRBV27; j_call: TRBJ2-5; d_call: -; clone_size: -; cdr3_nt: TGTGCCAGCAGTCTGACTAGTATCCAGTACTTC; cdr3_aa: CASSLTSIQYF
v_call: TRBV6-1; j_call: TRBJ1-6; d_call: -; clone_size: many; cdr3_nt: TGTGCCAGCGGCAGGAATAATTCACCCCTCCACTTT; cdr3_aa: CASGRNNSPLHF
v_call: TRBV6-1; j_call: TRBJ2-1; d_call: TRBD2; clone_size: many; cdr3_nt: TGTGCCAGCATCCCCGAGCGGGAGACCTACGAGCAGTTCTTC; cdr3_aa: CASIPERETYEQFF
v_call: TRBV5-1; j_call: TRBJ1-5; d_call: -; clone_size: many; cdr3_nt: TGCGCCAGCAGCTTGGAGCGGCAGGGGTTGCATCAGCCCCAGCATTTT; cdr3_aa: CASSLERQGLHQPQHF
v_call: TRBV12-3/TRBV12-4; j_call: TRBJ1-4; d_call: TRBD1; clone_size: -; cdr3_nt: TGTGCCAGCAGGTCACAGGGGGCGAACGAAAAACTGTTTTTT; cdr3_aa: CASRSQGANEKLFF
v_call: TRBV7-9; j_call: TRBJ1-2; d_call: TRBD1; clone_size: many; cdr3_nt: TGTGCCAGCAGCTCCGAATGGACAGGGGCCCATACTAACTATGGCTACACCTTC; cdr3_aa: CASSSEWTGAHTNYGYTF
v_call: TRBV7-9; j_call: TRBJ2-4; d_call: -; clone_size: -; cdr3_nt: TGTGCCAGCAGCTTAGGTGGGGGAAACATTCAGTACTTC; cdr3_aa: CASSLGGGNIQYF
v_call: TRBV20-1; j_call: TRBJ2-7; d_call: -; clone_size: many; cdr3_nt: TGCAGTGCTAGTTCAGGGGTGGAAGAGCAGTACTTC; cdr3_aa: CSASSGVEEQYF